One and the same sample provided the 24 T cell receptor beta chains below, sequenced in a study of identical twins. From the 5' RACE reads, TCRdb called clonotypes with MiXCR, one entry per CDR3 protein. The sample lists about 890,000 distinct CDR3 sequences, about 12% occurring once. The data also belong to a second study, concerning yellow fever vaccine responses in identical twins.

Material for sequencing was PBMCs. The receptors stem from a woman younger than 30 in good health.

V gene TRBV7-3 combines with J gene TRBJ2-1; D ambiguous. The germline V gene has CDR1 SGHTA and CDR2 FQGTGA. V was pared by 3 bases and J by 4 bases, with 7 bases between. The CDR3 loop spans 13 amino acids. CDR3 in DNA: TGTGCCAGCAGCTTCTCTGATTACAATGAGCAGTTCTTC. It yields the protein CASSFSDYNEQFF.

The V gene is TRBV24-1, the J gene TRBJ2-2; 7 positions agree with TRBD1. The CDR3 sequence is 18 residues long. Germline V gives CDR1 KGHDR, CDR2 SFDVKD. V shed 4 bases and J 1 base; nucleotides not matched to a gene: 11. The CDR3 spells CATSELKTGQLNTGELFF. The CDR3 DNA follows: TGTGCCACCAGTGAACTAAAGACAGGGCAATTGAACACCGGGGAGCTGTTTTTT.

The chain combines TRBV7-9 with TRBJ2-5; TRBD2 agrees at 10 bases. Trimming removed 8 bases from V and 5 bases from J; junction bases left unmatched: 8. The CDR3 sequence is 14 residues long. Germline CDR1 is SEHNR and CDR2 is FQNEAQ (reference sequence). The DNA for the CDR3 is TGTGCCAGCGGATCTAGCGGGAGTTTTGAGACCCAGTACTTC. As protein: CASGSSGSFETQYF.

This clonotype was detected ten times or more. This chain joins TRBV7-9 and TRBJ2-3; weak D call: TRBD1 (7 bases). Germline loops: CDR1 SEHNR, CDR2 FQNEAQ (reference sequence). This CDR3 contains 14 residues. The germline V and J ends were trimmed by 7 bases and 0 bases, with 11 bases remaining between them. The CDR3 loop is CASKEGQSTDTQYF. The DNA for the CDR3 is TGTGCCAGCAAGGAGGGACAGAGCACAGATACGCAGTATTTT.

This clonotype appeared a few times. The chain combines TRBV28 with TRBJ2-5; 8 positions agree with TRBD1. The trim removed 8 bases at V and 1 base at J, leaving 9 bases unmatched. The CDR3 has 15 amino acids. Germline CDR1 MDHEN, CDR2 SYDVKM. The CDR3 region is CASDLKGQGQETQYF. CDR3 nucleotides: TGTGCCAGCGACTTAAAAGGACAGGGCCAAGAGACCCAGTACTTC.

This clonotype was observed a handful of times. This chain uses TRBV24-1 with TRBJ2-1; TRBD2 matches 11 bases. The CDR3 sequence is 16 residues long. J was trimmed by 5 bases and V by 5 bases; bases with no gene match: 7. Germline CDR1 KGHDR, CDR2 SFDVKD. CDR3 in amino acids: CATSAHSGRGDNEQFF. CDR3 nucleotide sequence: TGTGCCACCAGTGCCCATAGCGGGAGGGGTGACAATGAGCAGTTCTTC.

The CDR3 DNA reads TGCGCCAGCAGCTTGTGGGGGGGGCCCCAGACCTACGAGCAGTACGTC. Protein product: CASSLWGGPQTYEQYV. The chain couples TRBV5-1 to TRBJ2-7, with a possible D match to TRBD2 (7 bases). CDR1 and CDR2 from the germline V gene are SGHRS and YFSETQ. The ends were cut back, 1 base at V and 2 bases at J, with 16 bases in the middle. There are 16 residues in the CDR3.

The chain is built from TRBV7-9 and TRBJ2-2; D perhaps matches TRBD1 (6 bases). The CDR3 sequence is 15 residues long. Germline V gene data show CDR1 as SEHNR and CDR2 as FQNEAQ (reference sequence). Trimming removed 5 bases at V and 5 bases at J, with 15 bases between. CDR3 coding DNA: TGTGCCAGCAGCCCAGGACAGAGGACAACCGGGGAGCTGTTTTTT. It encodes CASSPGQRTTGELFF.

This clonotype was recorded a few times. The chain is built from TRBV12-3 or TRBV12-4 and TRBJ2-2, with D perhaps TRBD1 (5 bases). The CDR3 consists of 16 residues. V was trimmed by 2 bases and J by 1 base, leaving 11 bases between them. CDR3 coding DNA: TGTGCCAGCAGTTTAATACCCACAGGGAACACCGGGGAGCTGTTTTTT. This codes for CASSLIPTGNTGELFF.

This clonotype was counted between two and nine times. V usage is TRBV9 and J usage is TRBJ2-3, with 7 bases fitting TRBD2. Germline V gene data show CDR1 as SGDLS and CDR2 as YYNGEE. The CDR3 runs 16 residues. The V and J ends lost 2 bases and 2 bases, in that order; junction bases with no gene match: 8. CDR3: CASSVSLGTITDTQYF. The CDR3, as DNA: TGTGCCAGCAGCGTCTCCCTTGGGACTATCACAGATACGCAGTATTTT. Full variable domain (rest looked up from reference TRBV9 and TRBJ2-3): DSGVTQTPKHLITATGQRVTLRCSPRSGDLSVYWYQQSLDQGLQFLIQYYNGEERAKGNILERFSAQQFPDLHSELNLSSLELGDSALYFCASSVSLGTITDTQYFGPGTRLTVL.

The chain is built from TRBV12-3 or TRBV12-4 and TRBJ2-5; the match to TRBD2 covers 8 bases. The junction had 8 bases not matched to a gene; V was cut back by 6 bases and J by 5 bases. The CDR3 totals 14 residues. In DNA, the CDR3 is TGTGCCAGCAGACGGGGACTAGATGGGGAGACCCAGTACTTC. Translated, it gives CASRRGLDGETQYF.

This clonotype was counted only a few times. The rearrangement joins TRBV6-2 or TRBV6-3 to TRBJ2-2, with D possibly TRBD2 on 5 matching bases. Trimming removed 10 bases from V and 5 bases from J, with 14 bases in between. This CDR3 has 13 residues. Per germline, CDR1 MNHEY and CDR2 SVGEGT. In DNA, the CDR3 is TGTGCCACCCTGGGAGCACTAACCGGGGAGCTGTTTTTT. Its translation is CATLGALTGELFF.

This clonotype was recorded a few times. The rearrangement joins TRBV12-3 or TRBV12-4 to TRBJ2-1; TRBD2 matches 14 bases. J gave up 4 bases and V 4 bases, and 9 bases lay outside the gene matches. The CDR3 covers 18 residues. As DNA, the CDR3 is TGTGCCAGCAGTTCCCGGACTAGCGGGGGGTTTTTTTACAATGAGCAGTTCTTC. This sequence encodes CASSSRTSGGFFYNEQFF.

This clonotype was detected ten times or more. V is TRBV5-6 and J is TRBJ2-3; D is uncertain. Trimming stripped 1 base from V and 0 bases from J, with 6 bases between. Looked up from germline, CDR1 is SGHDT and CDR2 is YYEEEE. The CDR3 runs to 14 residues. DNA for the CDR3: TGTGCCAGCAGCTTGACATCTAGCACAGATACGCAGTATTTT. Its translation is CASSLTSSTDTQYF.

This clonotype was detected ten times or more. This chain connects TRBV12-3 or TRBV12-4 to TRBJ2-2, with 8 bases fitting TRBD1. V dropped 3 bases and J dropped 6; count of bases not matched to a gene: 6. This CDR3 has 15 amino acids. The CDR3 here is CASSFDRGTAGELFF. CDR3 in DNA: TGTGCCAGCAGTTTTGACAGGGGAACGGCCGGGGAGCTGTTTTTT.

This clonotype has just a few counts. This chain connects TRBV28 to TRBJ2-3; 9 nucleotides agree with TRBD2. The CDR3 loop spans 15 amino acids. V shed 9 bases, J shed 4 bases, and the junction held 11 bases outside the gene matches. Germline V gene data show CDR1 as MDHEN and CDR2 as SYDVKM. The CDR3 bases are TGTGCCAGTCACTGGGCGGGAGGGCCGGCAGATACGCAGTATTTT. The encoded protein is CASHWAGGPADTQYF.

In this sample, this clonotype turned up many times. The V and J genes are TRBV12-3 or TRBV12-4 and TRBJ2-1; D is unresolved. This CDR3 contains 14 residues. V shed 6 bases and J shed 10 bases, with 19 bases lying between them. The CDR3: CASSQRDGDSEQFF. DNA of the CDR3: TGTGCCAGCAGCCAAAGAGACGGCGACTCAGAGCAGTTCTTC.

Many counts were recorded for this clonotype. The chain recombines TRBV6-2 or TRBV6-3 with TRBJ2-3, with D possibly matching TRBD1 (5 bases). V dropped 0 bases and J dropped 4 bases, with 8 bases sitting between them. There are 14 residues in the CDR3. Germline CDR1 reads MNHEY; CDR2 reads SVGEGT. Here the CDR3 DNA reads TGTGCCAGCAGTTACTCCTCAGGGTCAGATACGCAGTATTTT. Protein sequence: CASSYSSGSDTQYF.

A few counts support this clonotype. The rearrangement joins TRBV12-3 or TRBV12-4 to TRBJ2-7, with 9 bases identical to TRBD2. Trimming took 1 base from V and 5 from J; bases not matched to a gene: 9. This CDR3 contains 16 residues. The CDR3 DNA sequence: TGTGCCAGCAGTTTAGATCCGCGGGAGGGCCGCCACGAGCAGTACTTC. Its protein product is CASSLDPREGRHEQYF.

V usage is TRBV11-2 and J usage is TRBJ2-1, with 14 bases matching TRBD2. V was clipped by 5 bases and J by 10 bases; unmatched bases: 13. The CDR3 is made up of 17 amino acids. The germline CDR1 and CDR2 sequences are SGHAT and FQNNGV. DNA of the CDR3: TGTGCCAGCAGCCTCCCCCTGACTAGCGGGGGGGCACGGGAGCAGTTCTTC. Protein: CASSLPLTSGGAREQFF.

In regard to this clonotype: A read error may account for a junction end that differs from germline. This chain joins TRBV3-1 and TRBJ2-5; 10 nucleotides agree with TRBD2. Germline CDR1 LGHDT, CDR2 YNNKEL (reference sequence). The CDR3 runs 15 residues. In nucleotides, the CDR3 is TGTGCCTGCAGCCAGGGACTAGCGATCCAAGAGACCCAGTACTTC. Translation: CACSQGLAIQETQYF.

This clonotype was counted a few times. The J gene is TRBJ2-1, the V gene TRBV7-7, with D possibly TRBD1 on 5 matching bases. V was shortened by 1 base and J by 7 bases, with 8 bases between the two germline ends. Germline V lookup: CDR1 SSHAT, CDR2 FNYEAQ (reference sequence). The CDR3 is made up of 13 amino acids. Written as DNA, the CDR3 is TGTGCCAGCAGCTTAGGACAGAAGAATGAGCAGTTCTTC. Encoded protein: CASSLGQKNEQFF.

The chain links TRBV5-1 to TRBJ2-5; 8 bases map to TRBD2. Unmatched junction bases numbered 12, after V lost 0 bases and J lost 2 bases. Germline-derived CDR1 and CDR2 are SGHRS and YFSETQ. The CDR3 extends over 18 amino acids. CDR3 sequence (DNA): TGCGCCAGCAGCTTGGCGTTTCTAGCGGGTCAAACTCAAGAGACCCAGTACTTC. Translating gives CASSLAFLAGQTQETQYF. Supplemented by reference TRBV5-1 and TRBJ2-5, the full variable domain reads KAGVTQTPRYLIKTRGQQVTLSCSPISGHRSVSWYQQTPGQGLQFLFEYFSETQRNKGNFPGRFSGRQFSNSRSEMNVSTLELGDSALYLCASSLAFLAGQTQETQYFGPGTRLLVL.

The gene calls are TRBV5-6 and TRBJ2-6; D tentatively reads TRBD1 or TRBD2 (5 bases each). The CDR3 covers 15 residues. V was clipped by 1 base and J by 4 bases, with 9 bases between them. The germline gives CDR1 SGHDT, CDR2 YYEEEE. The CDR3 is CASSLIGDGANVLTF. CDR3 nucleotide sequence: TGTGCCAGCAGCTTGATAGGGGACGGGGCCAACGTCCTGACTTTC.